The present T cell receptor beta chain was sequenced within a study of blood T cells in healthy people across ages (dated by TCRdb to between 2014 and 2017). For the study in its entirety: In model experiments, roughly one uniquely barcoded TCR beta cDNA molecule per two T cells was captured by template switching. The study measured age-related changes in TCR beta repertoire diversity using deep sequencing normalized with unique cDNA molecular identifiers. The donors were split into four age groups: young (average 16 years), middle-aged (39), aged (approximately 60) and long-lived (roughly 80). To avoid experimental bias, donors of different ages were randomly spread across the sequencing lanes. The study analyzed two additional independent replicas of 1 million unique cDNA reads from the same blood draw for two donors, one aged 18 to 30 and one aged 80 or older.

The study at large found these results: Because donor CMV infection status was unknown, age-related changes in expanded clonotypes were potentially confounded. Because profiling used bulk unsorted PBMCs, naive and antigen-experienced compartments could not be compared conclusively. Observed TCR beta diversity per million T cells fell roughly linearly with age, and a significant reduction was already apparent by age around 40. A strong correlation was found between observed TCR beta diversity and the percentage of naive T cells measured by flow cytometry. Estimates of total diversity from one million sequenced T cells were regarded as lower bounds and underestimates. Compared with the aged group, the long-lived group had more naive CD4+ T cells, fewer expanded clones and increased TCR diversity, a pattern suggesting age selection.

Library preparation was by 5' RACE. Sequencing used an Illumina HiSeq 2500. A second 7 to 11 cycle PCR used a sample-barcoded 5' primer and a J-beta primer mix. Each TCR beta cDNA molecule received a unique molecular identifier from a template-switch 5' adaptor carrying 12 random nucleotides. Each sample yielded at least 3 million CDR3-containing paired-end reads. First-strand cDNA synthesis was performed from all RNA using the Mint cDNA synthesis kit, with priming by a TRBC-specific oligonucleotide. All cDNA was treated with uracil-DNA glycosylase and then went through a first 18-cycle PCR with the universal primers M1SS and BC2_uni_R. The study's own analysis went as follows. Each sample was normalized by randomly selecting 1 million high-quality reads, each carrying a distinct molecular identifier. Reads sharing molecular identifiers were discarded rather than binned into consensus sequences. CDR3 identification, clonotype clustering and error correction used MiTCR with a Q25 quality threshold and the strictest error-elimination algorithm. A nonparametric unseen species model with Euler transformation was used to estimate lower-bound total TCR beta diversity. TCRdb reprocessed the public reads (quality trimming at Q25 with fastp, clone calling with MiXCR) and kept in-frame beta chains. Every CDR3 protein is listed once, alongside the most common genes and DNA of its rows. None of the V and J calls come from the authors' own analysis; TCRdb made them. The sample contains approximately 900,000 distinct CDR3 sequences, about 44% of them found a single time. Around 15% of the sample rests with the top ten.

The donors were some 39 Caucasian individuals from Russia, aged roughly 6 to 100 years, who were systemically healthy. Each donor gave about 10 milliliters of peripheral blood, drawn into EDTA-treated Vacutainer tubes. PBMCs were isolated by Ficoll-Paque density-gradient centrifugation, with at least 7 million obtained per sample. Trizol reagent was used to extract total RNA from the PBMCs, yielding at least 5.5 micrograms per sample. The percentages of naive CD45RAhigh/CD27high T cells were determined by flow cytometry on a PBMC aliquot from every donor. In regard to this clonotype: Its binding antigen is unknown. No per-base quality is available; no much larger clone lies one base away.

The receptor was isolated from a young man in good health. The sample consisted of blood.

The nucleotide sequence is given as TGTGCCAGCAGTGAAGCGCTACAGGGGGCGTTCGGTGGCTACACCTTC. The translation is CASSEALQGAFGGYTF. In this chain, TRBV6-1 is recombined with TRBJ1-2; a stretch of 9 junction bases matches TRBD1. Compared with germline, V lacks 0 bases and J lacks 7 bases; bases without a gene match: 9. Reading from cysteine to phenylalanine, the CDR3 counts 16 amino acids. Only the CDR3 portion is preserved as DNA: 48 bases, with reading frame beginning at the first base. The germline V gene yields MNHNS for CDR1 and SASEGT for CDR2.